These 2 T cell receptor beta chains share one sample of origin, sequenced in a study of read filtering for tumor transcriptome and immune sequencing. Molecular barcoded adaptors covering alpha/delta and beta/gamma chains were used on about 390 ng RNA. TCRdb re-analysed the reads in MiXCR, keeping a single row per CDR3 protein. The profile shows approximately 57,000 distinct CDR3 sequences, 9% to 15% of them singletons. Material: a population of CD138-negative cells sorted from bone marrow. Receptors were obtained from a donor at least 40 years old with multiple myeloma.

This clonotype was observed at least ten times. J is TRBJ1-4 and V is TRBV3-1; D not resolved. Germline lookup yields CDR1 LGHDT and CDR2 YNNKEL (reference sequence). V lost 2 bases to trimming and J lost 4 bases, with 11 bases between them. The CDR3 loop spans 15 amino acids. The CDR3 reads CASSQPGRYNEKLFF. The CDR3 nucleotides read TGTGCCAGCAGCCAACCTGGACGGTATAATGAAAAACTGTTTTTT.

Ten or more counts support this clonotype. The rearrangement joins TRBV7-2 to TRBJ2-1; D is perhaps TRBD2 (6 bases). Trimming cost V 2 bases and J 0 bases, with 11 bases left between them. CDR3 size: 16 residues. Germline V gene sequence: CDR1 SGHTA, CDR2 FQGNSA. CDR3 nucleotide sequence: TGTGCCAGCAGCTTAATGCGGGGAAGCTCCTACAATGAGCAGTTCTTC. Translation gives CASSLMRGSSYNEQFF.